Given below is one TCR beta chain in context. The data originate from a study of blood T cell repertoires in COVID-19. Overall study: The United States, Italy and Spain were the sources of the acute and convalescent COVID-19 samples.

Profiled with immunoSEQ multiplex PCR; TCRdb holds only in-frame clones, not every one. The sample yields some 140,000 clones, approximately 83% seen once. The specimen sequenced was peripheral blood. This receptor was identified in an elderly woman with acute or convalescent COVID-19.

Here the CDR3 reads CASSVAAGELFF. The CDR3 DNA reads as TGTGCCAGCAGTGTGGCGGCCGGGGAGCTGTTTTTT. V usage is TRBV2 and J usage is TRBJ2-2; D gene uncertain. The V end was cut by 4 bases, the J end by 6 bases, with 6 bases between. This CDR3 is 12 amino acids long. Germline V CDR1 and CDR2: SNHLY, FYNNEI.